This is a list of T cell receptor beta chains from one sample in a study of CD4 T cells in relation to SARS-CoV-2 and coronaviruses. Using immunoSEQ multiplex PCR, the repertoire was profiled, and TCRdb retains in-frame clones only, with some absent. The table lists under 70,000 clones, roughly 88% of them singletons. Sequencing was done on a sample of memory CD4+ T cells from PBMCs. These receptors originate from a human donor in good health. Both conserved end residues are part of each CDR3.

TRBV24-1,TRBJ2-1,CATSESRSYNEQFF
TRBV7-6,TRBJ2-1,CASSGGGPGYGREQFF
TRBV10-1,TRBJ2-3,CASSGPPGQVTDTQYF
TRBV5-8,TRBJ2-3,CASSLQQGATDTQYF
TRBV5-1,TRBJ2-1,CASSLGLAGLAGGPSYNEQFF
TRBV6-5,TRBJ1-1,CASSSRGLNTEAFF
TRBV7-9,TRBJ1-1,CASSSTVNTEAFF
TRBV5-1,TRBJ2-7,CASSLGSSSYEQYF
TRBV27,TRBJ2-1,CASHSGLAYNEQFF
TRBV19,TRBJ2-3,CASSPGFGQVLTDTQYF
TRBV27,TRBJ2-4,CASSLWGGNIQYF
TRBV7-9,TRBJ1-5,CASSQGGGNQPQHF
TRBV5-1,TRBJ2-7,CASSPPGPYEQYF
TRBV3-1/TRBV3-2,TRBJ2-1,CASSQESRERIF
TRBV28,TRBJ2-7,CASSLYRRLAGSYEQYF
TRBV9,TRBJ2-3,CASSVAGGSSDTQYF
TRBV2,TRBJ1-2,CASTQTRGRDGYTF
TRBV11-2,TRBJ2-7,CASSLVGALEQYF
TRBV28,TRBJ2-7,CASRLDISRNYEQYF
TRBV7-3,TRBJ2-3,CASSNRQGVADTQYF
TRBV28,TRBJ1-2,CASSLRKIRQDNGYTF
TRBV28,TRBJ1-4,CASSQAGTGREKLFF
TRBV21-1,TRBJ2-7,CASSKKRLSQGTVNEQYF
TRBV7-2,TRBJ1-6,CASSLDYTNNSPLHF
TRBV4-1,TRBJ1-2,CASRPIRPDRGANYGYTF
TRBV24-1,TRBJ2-1,CATETGDYNEQFF
TRBV18,TRBJ1-5,CASSPLEVDQPQHF
TRBV28,TRBJ2-1,CASSLDRGWDRKNEQFF
TRBV19,TRBJ1-2,CASSIGGDWNGYTF
TRBV5-4,TRBJ2-5,CASSSGGGWGIQETQYF
TRBV6-5,TRBJ2-7,CAGSSGDSSYEQYF
TRBV2,TRBJ2-7,CASSRDRVYEQYF
TRBV11-2,TRBJ2-4,CASSLMSRGQNIQYF
TRBV9,TRBJ2-1,CASSGLPGQGTHEQFF
TRBV18,TRBJ2-1,CASSRSTFSYNEQFF
TRBV28,TRBJ1-2,CASTLGRADYGYTF
TRBV4-2,TRBJ2-2,CASSPKNTGELFF
TRBV6-5,TRBJ1-2,CASNPVGQNYGYTF
TRBV19,TRBJ2-3,CASSPPGSRGVDTQYF
TRBV5-1,TRBJ1-2,CASSFPTGQNTNNYGYTF
TRBV5-4,TRBJ2-3,CASSRLAGGTTDTQYF
TRBV19,TRBJ1-2,CASSIRTGNYGYTF
TRBV30,TRBJ2-7,CAWRWGPNSYEQYF
TRBV7-2,TRBJ1-2,CASSLQGLGARNYGYTF
TRBV7-2,TRBJ2-1,CASATLGPNNEQFF
TRBV6-1,TRBJ2-7,CASSDKGLAPFYEQYF
TRBV6-1,TRBJ2-7,CASSDGYEQYF